These 5 T cell receptor beta chains were sequenced from one sample in a study of blood T cell repertoires in COVID-19 (dated by TCRdb to the early 2020s). Library construction relied on the immunoSEQ multiplex PCR assay. Sourced from immuneACCESS, this table was stored by TCRdb with only in-frame sequences that have V and J called. A share of the clones is absent; for the studies checked, an unresolved V gene accounts for under half, and the remainder has no known explanation. For this sample there are around 200,000 clones; 85% appear just once. Clones ranked in the top ten supply 6.2% of the sample. Sequenced sample: PBMCs or T cells enriched from blood (not recorded which). These receptors all come from a man aged 40-49 years who had recovered from COVID-19.

This clone was counted a single time. The chain's CDR3 is CASSHGTGYDYGYTF. CDR3 bases: TGTGCCAGCAGCCATGGGACAGGGTACGACTATGGCTACACCTTC. The J gene is TRBJ1-2, the V gene TRBV7-9; 9 bases are shared with TRBD1. Unmatched junction bases numbered 7, after V lost 5 bases and J lost 3 bases. In germline, CDR1 is SEHNR, CDR2 FQNEAQ (reference sequence). The length of the CDR3 is 15 residues.

V gene TRBV5-4 combines with J gene TRBJ2-2, with 7 bases fitting TRBD1. V lost 4 bases and J lost 6; bases outside the gene matches: 6. CDR1 and CDR2 (germline): SGHNT, YYREEE (reference sequence). CDR3 length: 14 amino acids. The CDR3 bases are TGTGCCAGCAGCCGACAGGGATCCCCCGGGGAGCTGTTTTTT. Its protein is CASSRQGSPGELFF.

A note on this clone: Different DNA sequences within this sample yield the same CDR3. V gene TRBV9 combines with J gene TRBJ1-3; D ambiguous. Germline CDR1 and CDR2: SGDLS and YYNGEE. V was clipped by 0 bases and J by 1 base, with 5 bases between them. CDR3 length: 14 amino acids. As DNA, the CDR3 is TGTGCCAGCAGCGTAGGGCAGTCTGGAAACACCATATATTTT. Its protein product is CASSVGQSGNTIYF.

The chain employs TRBV27 and TRBJ1-1; weak D call: TRBD1 (5 bases). The CDR3 is 17 residues long. The germline V and J ends were trimmed by 2 bases and 0 bases, with 16 bases remaining between them. The germline V gene encodes CDR1 MNHEY and CDR2 SMNVEV (reference sequence). The CDR3 loop is CASSLPKGLRMNTEAFF. DNA for the CDR3: TGTGCCAGCAGTTTACCTAAGGGGCTCCGGATGAACACTGAAGCTTTCTTT.

V usage is TRBV28 and J usage is TRBJ2-2, with TRBD2 as a possible D gene (5 bases). Per germline, CDR1 MDHEN and CDR2 SYDVKM. The CDR3 consists of 14 residues. Trimming pared 1 base from V and 5 bases from J, leaving 8 bases between. CDR3 nucleotides: TGTGCCAGCAGTTTATCCGGCGGGACCGGGGAGCTGTTTTTT. Its translation is CASSLSGGTGELFF.